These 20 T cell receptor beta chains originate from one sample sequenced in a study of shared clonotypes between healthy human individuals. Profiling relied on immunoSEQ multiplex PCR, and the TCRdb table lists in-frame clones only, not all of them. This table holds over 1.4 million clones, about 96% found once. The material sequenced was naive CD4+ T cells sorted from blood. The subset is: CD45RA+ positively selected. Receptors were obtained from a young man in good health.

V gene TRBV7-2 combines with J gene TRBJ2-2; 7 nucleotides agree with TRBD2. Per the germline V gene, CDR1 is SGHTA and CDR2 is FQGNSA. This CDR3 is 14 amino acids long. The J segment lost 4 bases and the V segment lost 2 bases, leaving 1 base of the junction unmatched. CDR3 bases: TGTGCCAGCAGCTTACTAGCGGTCACCGGGGAGCTGTTTTTT. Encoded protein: CASSLLAVTGELFF.

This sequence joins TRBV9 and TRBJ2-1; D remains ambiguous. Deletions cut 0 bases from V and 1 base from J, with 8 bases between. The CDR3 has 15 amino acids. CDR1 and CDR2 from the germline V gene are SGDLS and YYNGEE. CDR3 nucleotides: TGTGCCAGCAGCGTAGCAGCTGAATCCTACAATGAGCAGTTCTTC. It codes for CASSVAAESYNEQFF.

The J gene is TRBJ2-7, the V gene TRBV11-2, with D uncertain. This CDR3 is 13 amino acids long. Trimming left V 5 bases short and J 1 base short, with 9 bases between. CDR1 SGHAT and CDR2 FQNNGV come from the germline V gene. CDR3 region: CASSPRVSYEQYF. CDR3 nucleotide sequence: TGTGCCAGCAGCCCTCGGGTGTCCTACGAGCAGTACTTC.

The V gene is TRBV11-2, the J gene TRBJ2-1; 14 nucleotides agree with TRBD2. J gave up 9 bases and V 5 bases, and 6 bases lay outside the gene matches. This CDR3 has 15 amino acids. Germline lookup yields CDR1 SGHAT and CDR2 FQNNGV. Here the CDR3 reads CASSRLAGGPLEQFF. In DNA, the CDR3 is TGTGCCAGCAGCCGACTAGCGGGAGGGCCACTTGAGCAGTTCTTC.

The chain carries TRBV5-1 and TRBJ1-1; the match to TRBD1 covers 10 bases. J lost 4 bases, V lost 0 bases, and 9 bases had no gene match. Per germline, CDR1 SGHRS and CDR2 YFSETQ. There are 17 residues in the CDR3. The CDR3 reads CASSLGDRGFYGTEAFF. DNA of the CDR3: TGCGCCAGCAGCTTGGGGGACAGGGGATTTTACGGCACTGAAGCTTTCTTT.

The CDR3, as DNA: TGTGCCAACCGGGACAGGGGACGCGATGGCTACACCTTC. Its protein is CANRDRGRDGYTF. The chain is built from TRBV6-1 and TRBJ1-2; 10 nucleotides align to TRBD1. Unmatched junction bases numbered 8, after V lost 10 bases and J lost 6 bases. CDR3 length equals 13 residues. Germline CDR1 is MNHNS and CDR2 is SASEGT.

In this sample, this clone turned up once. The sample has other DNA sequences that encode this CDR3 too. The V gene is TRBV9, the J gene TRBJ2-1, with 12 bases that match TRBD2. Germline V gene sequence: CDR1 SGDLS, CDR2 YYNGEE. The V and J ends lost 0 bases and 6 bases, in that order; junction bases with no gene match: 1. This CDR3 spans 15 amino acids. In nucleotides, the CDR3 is TGTGCCAGCAGCGTAGGACTAGCGGGAGTCAATGAGCAGTTCTTC. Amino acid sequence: CASSVGLAGVNEQFF.

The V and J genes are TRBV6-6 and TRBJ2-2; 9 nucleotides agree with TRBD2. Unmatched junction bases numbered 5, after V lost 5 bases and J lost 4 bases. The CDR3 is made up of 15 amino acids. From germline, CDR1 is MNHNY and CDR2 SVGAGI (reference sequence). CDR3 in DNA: TGTGCCAGCAGTCCTTGGCGGGAGGGCACCGGGGAGCTGTTTTTT. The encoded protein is CASSPWREGTGELFF.

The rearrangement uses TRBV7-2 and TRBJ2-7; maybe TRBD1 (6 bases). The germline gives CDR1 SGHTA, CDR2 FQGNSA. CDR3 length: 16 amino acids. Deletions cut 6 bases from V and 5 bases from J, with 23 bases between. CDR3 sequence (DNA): TGTGCCAGCAGAGTCCAGGGGACCGGCCTCGTCAACGAGCAGTACTTC. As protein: CASRVQGTGLVNEQYF.

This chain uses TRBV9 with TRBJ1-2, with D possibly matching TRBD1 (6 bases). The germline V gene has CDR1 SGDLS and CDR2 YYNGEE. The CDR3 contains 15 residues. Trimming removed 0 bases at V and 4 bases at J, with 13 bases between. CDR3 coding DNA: TGTGCCAGCAGCGTAGGGGCAGGGGAAAGCTATGGCTACACCTTC. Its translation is CASSVGAGESYGYTF.

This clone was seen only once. CDR3 region: CASSPPTGANQPQHF. In nucleotides, the CDR3 is TGTGCCAGCTCACCACCAACGGGGGCAAATCAGCCCCAGCATTTT. This chain uses TRBV18 with TRBJ1-5, with D possibly TRBD1 on 6 matching bases. Per germline, CDR1 KGHSH and CDR2 LQKENI. V was cut by 0 bases and J by 4 bases, with 10 bases left in between. This CDR3 is built from 15 residues. Together with reference TRBV18 and TRBJ1-5, the CDR3 gives the full variable domain: NAGVMQNPRHLVRRRGQEARLRCSPMKGHSHVYWYRQLPEEGLKFMVYLQKENIIDESGMPKERFSAEFPKEGPSILRIQQVVRGDSAAYFCASSPPTGANQPQHFGDGTRLSIL.

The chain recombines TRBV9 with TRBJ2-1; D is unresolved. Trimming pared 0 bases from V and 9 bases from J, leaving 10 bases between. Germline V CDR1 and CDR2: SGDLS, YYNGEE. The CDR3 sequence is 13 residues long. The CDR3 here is CASSVGATGEQFF. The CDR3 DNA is TGTGCCAGCAGCGTAGGGGCTACGGGTGAGCAGTTCTTC. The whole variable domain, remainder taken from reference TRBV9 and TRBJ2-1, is DSGVTQTPKHLITATGQRVTLRCSPRSGDLSVYWYQQSLDQGLQFLIQYYNGEERAKGNILERFSAQQFPDLHSELNLSSLELGDSALYFCASSVGATGEQFFGPGTRLTVL.

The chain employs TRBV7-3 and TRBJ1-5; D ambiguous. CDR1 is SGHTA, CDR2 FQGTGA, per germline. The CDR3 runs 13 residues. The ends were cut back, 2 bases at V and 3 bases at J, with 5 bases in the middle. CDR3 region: CASSLGDNQPQHF. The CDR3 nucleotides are TGTGCCAGCAGCTTAGGGGACAATCAGCCCCAGCATTTT.

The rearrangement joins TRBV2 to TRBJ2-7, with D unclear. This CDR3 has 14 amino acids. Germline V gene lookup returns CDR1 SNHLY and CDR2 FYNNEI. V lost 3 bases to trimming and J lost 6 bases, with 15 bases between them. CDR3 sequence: CASSERSSPREQYF. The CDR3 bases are TGTGCCAGCAGTGAGAGATCTTCGCCGCGCGAGCAGTACTTC.

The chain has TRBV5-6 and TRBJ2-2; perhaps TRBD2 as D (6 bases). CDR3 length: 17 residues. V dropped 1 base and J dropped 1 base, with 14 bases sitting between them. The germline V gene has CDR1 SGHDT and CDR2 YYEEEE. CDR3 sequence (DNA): TGTGCCAGCAGCTTGCGGACTAACACCTTGAACACCGGGGAGCTGTTTTTT. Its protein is CASSLRTNTLNTGELFF.

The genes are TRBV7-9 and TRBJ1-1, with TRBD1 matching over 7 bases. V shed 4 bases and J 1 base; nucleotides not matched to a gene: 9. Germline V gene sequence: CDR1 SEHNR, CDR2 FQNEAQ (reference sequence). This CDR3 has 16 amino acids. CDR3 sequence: CASSSFRSGGNTEAFF. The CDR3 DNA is TGTGCCAGCAGCTCATTTAGGTCAGGGGGGAACACTGAAGCTTTCTTT. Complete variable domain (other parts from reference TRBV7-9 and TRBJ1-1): DTGVSQNPRHKITKRGQNVTFRCDPISEHNRLYWYRQTLGQGPEFLTYFQNEAQLEKSRLLSDRFSAERPKGSFSTLEIQRTEQGDSAMYLCASSSFRSGGNTEAFFGQGTRLTVV.

The CDR3 nucleotides read TGTGCCAGCCAAGCGGAATACACCGGGGAGCTGTTTTTT. Amino acid sequence: CASQAEYTGELFF. The rearrangement joins TRBV2 to TRBJ2-2, with D perhaps matching TRBD2 (5 bases). The ends were cut back, 8 bases at V and 3 bases at J, with 10 bases in the middle. The CDR3 has 13 amino acids. Germline V gene lookup returns CDR1 SNHLY and CDR2 FYNNEI.

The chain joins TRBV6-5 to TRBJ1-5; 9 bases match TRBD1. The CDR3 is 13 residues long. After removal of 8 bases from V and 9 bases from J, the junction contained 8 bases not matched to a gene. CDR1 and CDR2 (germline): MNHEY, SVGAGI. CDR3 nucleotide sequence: TGTGCCAGCCGACCGGGACAGGGTCCGCCCCAGCATTTT. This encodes CASRPGQGPPQHF.

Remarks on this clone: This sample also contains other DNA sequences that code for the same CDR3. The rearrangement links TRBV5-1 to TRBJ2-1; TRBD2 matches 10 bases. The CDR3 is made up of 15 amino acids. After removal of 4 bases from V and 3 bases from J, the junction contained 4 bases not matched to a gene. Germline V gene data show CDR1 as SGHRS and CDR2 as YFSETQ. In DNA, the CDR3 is TGCGCCAGCAGCCCCGGGACTAGCGTCTACAATGAGCAGTTCTTC. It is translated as CASSPGTSVYNEQFF.

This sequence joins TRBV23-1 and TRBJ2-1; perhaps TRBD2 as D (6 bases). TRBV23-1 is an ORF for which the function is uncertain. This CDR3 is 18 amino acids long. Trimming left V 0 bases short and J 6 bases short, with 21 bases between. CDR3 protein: CASSQSVNSGLKGNEQFF. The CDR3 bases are TGCGCCAGCAGTCAATCGGTCAATAGCGGCCTTAAGGGCAATGAGCAGTTCTTC.